These 22 T cell receptor beta chains came from one sample sequenced in a study of blood T cell repertoires in COVID-19. The repertoire was sequenced with immunoSEQ multiplex PCR; TCRdb's copy has only in-frame clones and lacks some. The sample records about 190,000 clones, roughly 80% being singletons. Sequences were obtained from peripheral blood. The receptors here all came from a woman aged 30 to 39 with acute or convalescent COVID-19.

The chain joins TRBV5-1 to TRBJ2-1, with 10 bases aligning to TRBD2. Per the germline V gene, CDR1 is SGHRS and CDR2 is YFSETQ. Trimming at V came to 3 bases and at J to 8 bases, leaving 5 bases not matched to a gene. The CDR3 spans 14 residues. CDR3 amino acids: CASSWSGRADEQFF. Here the CDR3 DNA reads TGCGCCAGCAGCTGGAGCGGGAGGGCAGATGAGCAGTTCTTC.

The chain carries TRBV4-3 and TRBJ2-7, with 9 bases aligning to TRBD1. Germline V CDR1 and CDR2: LGHNA, YSLEER. V gave up 4 bases and J gave up 4 bases; unmatched junction bases: 8. This CDR3 spans 15 amino acids. This CDR3 reads CASSREPTGGYEQYF. CDR3 nucleotide sequence: TGCGCCAGCAGCCGAGAACCGACAGGGGGTTACGAGCAGTACTTC.

The V call is TRBV12-3 or TRBV12-4, the J call TRBJ1-2; D possibly corresponds to TRBD1 (5 bases). This CDR3 spans 13 amino acids. V was shortened by 3 bases and J by 4 bases, with 9 bases between the two germline ends. CDR3 region: CASSLGQIYGYTF. The CDR3 coding sequence is TGTGCCAGCAGTTTGGGGCAGATCTATGGCTACACCTTC.

The table lists this clone with a count of one. The chain joins TRBV10-1 to TRBJ2-3; unclear D gene. CDR1 and CDR2 (germline): WNHNN, SYGVQD (reference sequence). This CDR3 has 13 residues. Trimming pared 4 bases from V and 0 bases from J, leaving 5 bases between. CDR3 bases: TGCGCCAGCAGTGCTTCCAGCACAGATACGCAGTATTTT. Amino acids: CASSASSTDTQYF.

This chain joins TRBV11-2 and TRBJ2-5; D might be TRBD2 (6 bases). In germline, CDR1 is SGHAT, CDR2 FQNNGV. The CDR3 covers 17 residues. Trimming took off 1 base at V and 1 base at J, with 16 bases between the two ends. CDR3 in DNA: TGTGCCAGCAGCTTAGGAGTTGTTGGGACTGTCCAAGAGACCCAGTACTTC. This gives the protein CASSLGVVGTVQETQYF.

The V and J genes are TRBV7-2 and TRBJ2-3; TRBD2 aligns across 7 bases. The CDR3 has 14 amino acids. With V trimmed by 2 bases and J by 5 bases, 4 bases remained unmatched. Germline CDR1 and CDR2: SGHTA and FQGNSA. The CDR3: CASSLWGGLDTQYF. The CDR3 region has the DNA TGTGCCAGCAGCTTATGGGGGGGACTAGATACGCAGTATTTT.

The CDR3 DNA follows: TGTGCCAGCAGAGCTGACAGACTGAACACTGAAGCTTTCTTT. Amino acids: CASRADRLNTEAFF. The chain recombines TRBV6-4 with TRBJ1-1; TRBD1 might be the D (5 bases). Germline-derived CDR1 and CDR2 are MRHNA and SNTAGT. CDR3 length: 14 amino acids. Deletions cut 6 bases from V and 0 bases from J, with 11 bases between.

This clone was found a few times. This chain links TRBV7-9 with TRBJ2-3; 7 nucleotides match TRBD1. Germline V gene data show CDR1 as SEHNR and CDR2 as FQNEAQ (reference sequence). The CDR3 has 14 amino acids. J gave up 3 bases and V 3 bases, and 3 bases lay outside the gene matches. The CDR3 nucleotides read TGTGCCAGCAGCTTCGAGGGGGCTACAGATACGCAGTATTTT. Translated: CASSFEGATDTQYF. Combining the CDR3 with reference TRBV7-9 and TRBJ2-3 gives the whole variable domain DTGVSQNPRHKITKRGQNVTFRCDPISEHNRLYWYRQTLGQGPEFLTYFQNEAQLEKSRLLSDRFSAERPKGSFSTLEIQRTEQGDSAMYLCASSFEGATDTQYFGPGTRLTVL.

This clone was detected only a few times. The J gene is TRBJ1-3, the V gene TRBV3-1 (or the pseudogene TRBV3-2); 9 bases agree with TRBD1. Trimming took 5 bases from V and 0 from J; bases not matched to a gene: 2. Germline CDR1 is LGHDT and CDR2 is YNNKEL (reference sequence). The CDR3 spans 15 residues. The CDR3, as DNA: TGTGCCAGCAGCAGGACAGGGGACTCTGGAAACACCATATATTTT. It specifies CASSRTGDSGNTIYF.

The V and J genes are TRBV5-4 and TRBJ2-5, with a possible D match to TRBD1 (6 bases). The CDR3 spans 15 residues. The V end was cut by 2 bases, the J end by 0 bases, with 11 bases between. Germline V gene data show CDR1 as SGHNT and CDR2 as YYREEE (reference sequence). The DNA for the CDR3 is TGTGCCAGCAGCTTACAGGGTGTAGACCAAGAGACCCAGTACTTC. It encodes CASSLQGVDQETQYF.

The J gene is TRBJ2-7, the V gene TRBV30, with D tentatively TRBD1 (6 bases). V lost 5 bases to trimming and J lost 7 bases, with 21 bases between them. The CDR3 has 14 residues. The germline gives CDR1 GTSNPN, CDR2 SVGIG (reference sequence). This chain's CDR3 is CAWRPGTRVFEQYF. CDR3 bases: TGTGCCTGGCGACCCGGGACACGGGTGTTTGAGCAGTACTTC.

V is TRBV4-2 and J is TRBJ2-7, with 11 nucleotides matching TRBD2. Germline assignment: CDR1 LGHNA and CDR2 YNFKEQ. This CDR3 is 18 amino acids long. Losses at the gene ends were 0 bases for V and 7 bases for J; bases not matched to a gene: 14. The DNA of the CDR3 is TGTGCCAGCAGCCAAGATCAGCGGTCACTAGCGGGAGTTAGTGAGCAGTACTTC. It is translated as CASSQDQRSLAGVSEQYF.

A single count supports this clone. This chain uses TRBV27 with TRBJ2-3; maybe TRBD1 (6 bases). The CDR3 extends over 12 amino acids. Looked up from germline, CDR1 is MNHEY and CDR2 is SMNVEV (reference sequence). Trimming pared 5 bases from V and 7 bases from J, leaving 10 bases between. This chain's CDR3 is CASSPQGYTQYF. DNA of the CDR3: TGTGCCAGCAGTCCCCAGGGGTATACGCAGTATTTT.

V usage is TRBV19 and J usage is TRBJ2-2; 7 bases line up with TRBD1. The germline gives CDR1 LNHDA, CDR2 SQIVND (reference sequence). Trimming at V came to 6 bases and at J to 5 bases, leaving 9 bases not matched to a gene. This CDR3 has 15 residues. The CDR3 here is CASSYRQGSTGELFF. In DNA, the CDR3 is TGTGCCAGTAGCTATCGACAGGGTTCGACCGGGGAGCTGTTTTTT.

CDR3 residues: CASGLGLAGLNEQFF. As DNA, the CDR3 is TGTGCTAGTGGTTTGGGACTAGCGGGACTCAATGAGCAGTTCTTC. V usage is TRBV12-5 and J usage is TRBJ2-1, with 11 bases fitting TRBD2. The CDR3 contains 15 residues. J was trimmed by 6 bases and V by 1 base; bases with no gene match: 2. From germline, CDR1 is LGHNT and CDR2 FRNRAP. The full variable domain, rest sourced from reference TRBV12-5 and TRBJ2-1, is DARVTQTPRHKVTEMGQEVTMRCQPILGHNTVFWYRQTMMQGLELLAYFRNRAPLDDSGMPKDRFSAEMPDATLATLKIQPSEPRDSAVYFCASGLGLAGLNEQFFGPGTRLTVL.

As DNA, the CDR3 is TGTGCCAGCAGCCTTCGGCCAACGGGGGGCTACACCTTC. Translated, it gives CASSLRPTGGYTF. This sequence joins TRBV11-1 and TRBJ1-2; no definite D call. CDR3 size: 13 residues. The V end was cut by 5 bases, the J end by 8 bases, with 15 bases between. Germline V gene lookup returns CDR1 SGHAT and CDR2 FQDESV (reference sequence).

This clone was detected only once. The V call is TRBV9, the J call TRBJ2-1; 9 bases are a match to TRBD2. The germline gives CDR1 SGDLS, CDR2 YYNGEE. V gave up 0 bases and J gave up 6 bases; unmatched junction bases: 13. CDR3 length: 18 residues. This CDR3 is CASSVDRAGGQWGNEQFF. The DNA for the CDR3 is TGTGCCAGCAGCGTAGATCGGGCGGGAGGGCAATGGGGCAATGAGCAGTTCTTC.

This clone was found once. The chain joins TRBV7-2 to TRBJ2-7; 7 positions match TRBD2. J lost 0 bases, V lost 1 base, and 3 bases had no gene match. Germline V CDR1 and CDR2: SGHTA, FQGNSA. The CDR3 has 15 amino acids. CDR3 sequence reads: CASSLGLAVSYEQYF. CDR3 coding DNA: TGTGCCAGCAGCTTAGGTCTAGCGGTCTCCTACGAGCAGTACTTC. The full variable domain, rest sourced from reference TRBV7-2 and TRBJ2-7, is GAGVSQSPSNKVTEKGKDVELRCDPISGHTALYWYRQSLGQGLEFLIYFQGNSAPDKSGLPSDRFSAERTGGSVSTLTIQRTQQEDSAVYLCASSLGLAVSYEQYFGPGTRLTVT.

The genes are TRBV5-1 and TRBJ2-1; D is possibly TRBD2 (6 bases). The CDR3 has 15 amino acids. V lost 1 base and J 6 bases, leaving 14 bases between the germline ends. From germline, CDR1 is SGHRS and CDR2 YFSETQ. CDR3: CASSLYGQGGNEQFF. The DNA of the CDR3 is TGCGCCAGCAGCTTGTATGGCCAGGGAGGCAATGAGCAGTTCTTC.

V and J are TRBV28 and TRBJ1-1; the D is unclear. This CDR3 has 13 residues. V gave up 7 bases and J gave up 5 bases, with 14 bases separating them. Germline V gene data show CDR1 as MDHEN and CDR2 as SYDVKM. CDR3 in amino acids: CASIPLRGTEAFF. The DNA for the CDR3 is TGTGCCAGCATCCCATTGAGAGGGACTGAAGCTTTCTTT.

The rearrangement joins TRBV9 to TRBJ1-1, with D maybe TRBD1 (5 bases). Trimming removed 0 bases from V and 3 bases from J, with 15 bases in between. Germline loops: CDR1 SGDLS, CDR2 YYNGEE. The CDR3 length is 16 residues. CDR3: CASSVGGGVLDTEAFF. DNA of the CDR3: TGTGCCAGCAGCGTAGGGGGAGGGGTCCTTGACACTGAAGCTTTCTTT.

The chain links TRBV9 to TRBJ2-1; perhaps TRBD2 as D (6 bases). Trimming took off 0 bases at V and 5 bases at J, with 12 bases between the two ends. The germline gives CDR1 SGDLS, CDR2 YYNGEE. This CDR3 is built from 15 residues. The CDR3 coding sequence is TGTGCCAGCAGCGTAGAGGACTACCTTAACAATGAGCAGTTCTTC. It encodes CASSVEDYLNNEQFF.